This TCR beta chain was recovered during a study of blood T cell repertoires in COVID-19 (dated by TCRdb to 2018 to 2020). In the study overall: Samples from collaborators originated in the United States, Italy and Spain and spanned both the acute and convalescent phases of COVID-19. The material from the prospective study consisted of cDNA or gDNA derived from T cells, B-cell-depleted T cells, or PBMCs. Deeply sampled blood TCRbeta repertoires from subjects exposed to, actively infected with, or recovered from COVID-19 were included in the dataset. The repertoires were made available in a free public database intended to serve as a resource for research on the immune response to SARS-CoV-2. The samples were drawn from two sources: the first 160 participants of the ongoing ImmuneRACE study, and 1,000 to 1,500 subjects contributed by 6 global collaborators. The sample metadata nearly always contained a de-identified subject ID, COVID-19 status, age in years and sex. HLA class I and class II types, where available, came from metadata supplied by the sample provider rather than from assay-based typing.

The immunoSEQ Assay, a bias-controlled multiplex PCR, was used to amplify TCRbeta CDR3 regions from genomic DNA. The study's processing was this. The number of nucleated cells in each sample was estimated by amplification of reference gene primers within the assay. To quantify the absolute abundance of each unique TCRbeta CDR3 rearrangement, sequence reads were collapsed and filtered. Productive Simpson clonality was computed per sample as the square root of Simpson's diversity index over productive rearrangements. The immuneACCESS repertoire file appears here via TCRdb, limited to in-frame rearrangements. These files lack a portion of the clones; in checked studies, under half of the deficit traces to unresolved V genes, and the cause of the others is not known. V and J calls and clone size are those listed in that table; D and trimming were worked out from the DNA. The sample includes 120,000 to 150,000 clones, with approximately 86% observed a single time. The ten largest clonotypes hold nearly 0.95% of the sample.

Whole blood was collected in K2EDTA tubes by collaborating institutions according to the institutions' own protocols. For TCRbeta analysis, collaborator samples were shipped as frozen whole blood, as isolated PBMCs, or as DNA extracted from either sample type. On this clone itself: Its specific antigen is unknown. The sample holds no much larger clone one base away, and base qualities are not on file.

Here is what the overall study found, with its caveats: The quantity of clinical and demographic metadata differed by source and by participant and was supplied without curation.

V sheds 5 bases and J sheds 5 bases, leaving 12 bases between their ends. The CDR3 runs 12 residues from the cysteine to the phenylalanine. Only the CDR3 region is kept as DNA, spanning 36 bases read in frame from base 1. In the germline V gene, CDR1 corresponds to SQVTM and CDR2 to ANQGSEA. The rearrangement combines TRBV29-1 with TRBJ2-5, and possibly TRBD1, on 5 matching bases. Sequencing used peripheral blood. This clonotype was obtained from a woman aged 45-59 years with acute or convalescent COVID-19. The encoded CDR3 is CSVIGDSETQYF. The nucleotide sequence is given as TGCAGCGTTATAGGGGATAGTGAGACCCAGTACTTC.